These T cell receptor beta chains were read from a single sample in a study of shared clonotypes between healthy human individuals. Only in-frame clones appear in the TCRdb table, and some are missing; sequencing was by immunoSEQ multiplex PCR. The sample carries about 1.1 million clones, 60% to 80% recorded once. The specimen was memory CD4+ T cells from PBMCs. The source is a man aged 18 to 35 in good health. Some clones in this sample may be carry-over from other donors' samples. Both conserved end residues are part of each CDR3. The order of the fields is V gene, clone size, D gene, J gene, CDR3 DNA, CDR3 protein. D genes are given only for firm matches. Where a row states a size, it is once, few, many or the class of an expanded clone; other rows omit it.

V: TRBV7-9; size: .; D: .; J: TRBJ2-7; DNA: TGTGCCAGCAGCCACCGCGGGGTCGGCTACGAGCAGTACTTC; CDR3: CASSHRGVGYEQYF
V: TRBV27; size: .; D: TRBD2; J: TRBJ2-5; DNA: TGTGCCAGCAGTTTTTGGCGGGAGGGCCGAGAGACCCAGTACTTC; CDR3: CASSFWREGRETQYF
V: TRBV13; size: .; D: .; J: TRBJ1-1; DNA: TGTGCCAGCAGCTTACTTTCAGTTGAAGCTTTCTTT; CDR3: CASSLLSVEAFF
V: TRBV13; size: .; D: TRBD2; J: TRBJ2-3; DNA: TGTGCCAGCAGCTTCTCCGGGACTAGCGGGTTCACAGATACGCAGTATTTT; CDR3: CASSFSGTSGFTDTQYF
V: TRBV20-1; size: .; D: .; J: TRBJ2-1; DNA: TGCAGTGCTAGACGTACAAGTGAGCAGTTCTTC; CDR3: CSARRTSEQFF
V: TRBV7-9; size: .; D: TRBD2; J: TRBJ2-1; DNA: TGTGCCAGCAGCTTAATTCTGGGACTAGCGGGGTCGACCAATGAGCAGTTCTTC; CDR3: CASSLILGLAGSTNEQFF
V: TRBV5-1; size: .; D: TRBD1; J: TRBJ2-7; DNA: TGCGCCAGCAGCCGCACCGGACAGGGAGCCTACGAGCAGTACTTC; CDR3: CASSRTGQGAYEQYF
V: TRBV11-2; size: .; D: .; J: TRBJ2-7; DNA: TGTGCCAGCAGCTTAGGGGAGAACTACGAGCAGTACTTC; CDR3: CASSLGENYEQYF
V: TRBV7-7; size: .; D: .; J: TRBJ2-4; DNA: TGTGCCAGCAGCTTATTGGGCAGATTTTGTTTAGCCAAAAACATTCAGTACTTC; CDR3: CASSLLGRFCLAKNIQYF
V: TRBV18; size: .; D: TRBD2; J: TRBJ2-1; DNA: TGTGCCAGCTCACCACCGGGAGGGCTAGCGGGAAACAATGAGCAGTTCTTC; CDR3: CASSPPGGLAGNNEQFF
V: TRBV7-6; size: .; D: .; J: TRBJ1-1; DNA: TGTGCCAGCAGCTTAGTCGCAGGGCAGATGAACACTGAAGCTTTCTTT; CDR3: CASSLVAGQMNTEAFF
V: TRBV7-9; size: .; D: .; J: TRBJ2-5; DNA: TGTGCCAGCAGCTTAGAAGCCAGGACCCACCAAGAGACCCAGTACTTC; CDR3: CASSLEARTHQETQYF
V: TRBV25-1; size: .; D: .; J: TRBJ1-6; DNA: TGTGCCAGCAGTGAATTCCGCGGCACAGGCCAGGGTTCACCCCTCCACTTT; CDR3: CASSEFRGTGQGSPLHF
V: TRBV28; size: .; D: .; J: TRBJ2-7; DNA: TGTGCCAGCAGCCCTATCCCCTCGGGAGCGTCCTACGAGCAGTACTTC; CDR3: CASSPIPSGASYEQYF
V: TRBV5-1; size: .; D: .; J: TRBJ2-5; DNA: TGCGCCAGCAGCCCGGCGGGCGGAGAGACCCAGTACTTC; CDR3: CASSPAGGETQYF
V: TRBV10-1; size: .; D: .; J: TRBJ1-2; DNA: TGCGCCAGCAGGAGGACAGTAGGCTATGGCTACACCTTC; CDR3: CASRRTVGYGYTF
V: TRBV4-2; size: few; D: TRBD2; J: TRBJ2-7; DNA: TGTGCCAGCAGCCAACTGGGCGGGGGAGCCTACGAGCAGTACTTC; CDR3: CASSQLGGGAYEQYF
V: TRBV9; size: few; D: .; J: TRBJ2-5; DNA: TGTGCCAGCGGACGGCGGGGGCTTCCCCAAGAGACCCAGTACTTC; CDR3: CASGRRGLPQETQYF
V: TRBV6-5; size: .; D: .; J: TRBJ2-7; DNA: TGTGCCAGCAGTGTTACGTTTGGGTACGAGCAGTACTTC; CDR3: CASSVTFGYEQYF
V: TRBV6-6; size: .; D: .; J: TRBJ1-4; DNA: TGTGCCAGCAGTTACGCAATGGGGGGTTCTAATGAAAAACTGTTTTTT; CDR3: CASSYAMGGSNEKLFF
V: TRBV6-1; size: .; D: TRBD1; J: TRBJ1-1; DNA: TGTGCCAGCAGTGGGGACAGGTCTAAAGCTTTCTTT; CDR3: CASSGDRSKAFF
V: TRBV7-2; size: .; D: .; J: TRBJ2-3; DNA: TGTGCCAGCAGTCCCGCCTTGTATACGCAGTATTTT; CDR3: CASSPALYTQYF
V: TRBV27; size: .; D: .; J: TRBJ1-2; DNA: TGTGCCAGCAGGGGGGCGGCTCGCCTCTATGGCTACACCTTC; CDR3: CASRGAARLYGYTF
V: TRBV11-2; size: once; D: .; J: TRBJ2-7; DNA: TGTGCCAGCAGCTTTCAGACTAGCTACGAGCAGTACTTC; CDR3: CASSFQTSYEQYF
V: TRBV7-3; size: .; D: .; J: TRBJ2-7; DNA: TGTGCCAGCAGAAATAGCGGCGGTCTGGGGGAGCAGTACTTC; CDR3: CASRNSGGLGEQYF
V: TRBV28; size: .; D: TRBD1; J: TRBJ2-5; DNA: TGTGCCAGCAGGGTGGCGGGACAGGGGGGAGAGACCCAGTACTTC; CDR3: CASRVAGQGGETQYF
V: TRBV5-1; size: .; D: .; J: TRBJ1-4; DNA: TGCGCCAGCAGCTTGGACTTAGAAAAACTGTTTTTT; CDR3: CASSLDLEKLFF
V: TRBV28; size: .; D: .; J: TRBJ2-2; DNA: TGTGCCAGCAGTCCCTCTAGTCGGGGGATAAGCGGGGAGCTGTTTTTT; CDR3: CASSPSSRGISGELFF
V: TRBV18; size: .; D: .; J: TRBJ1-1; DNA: TGTGCCAGCTCACACCAGACCGGGACCGATAAGCGGGAGGCTTTCTTT; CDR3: CASSHQTGTDKREAFF
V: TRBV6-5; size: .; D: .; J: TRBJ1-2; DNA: TGTGCCAGCAGTTACGGGCGGAACTATGGCTACACCTTC; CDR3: CASSYGRNYGYTF
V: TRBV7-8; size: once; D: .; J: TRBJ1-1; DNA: TGTGCCAGCAGACTTGCAGGGAGCACTGAAGCTTTCTTT; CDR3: CASRLAGSTEAFF
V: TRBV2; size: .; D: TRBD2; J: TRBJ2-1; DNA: TGTGCCAGCAGTACCTGGACTAGCGGGAGATTGAATGAGCAGTTCTTC; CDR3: CASSTWTSGRLNEQFF
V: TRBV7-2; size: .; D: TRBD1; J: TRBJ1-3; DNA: TGTGCCAGCAGCCTGGGGGGACAGGACCGTCACACCATATATTTT; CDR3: CASSLGGQDRHTIYF
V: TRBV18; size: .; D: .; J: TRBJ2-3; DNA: TGTGCCAGCTCACCAGAAGGCGGAGGGAGGTCAGATACGCAGTATTTT; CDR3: CASSPEGGGRSDTQYF
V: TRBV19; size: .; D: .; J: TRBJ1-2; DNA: TGTGCCAGTAGTAGGGGATTGGTCGGCTACACCTTC; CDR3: CASSRGLVGYTF
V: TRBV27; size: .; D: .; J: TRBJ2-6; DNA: TGTGCCAGCAATGGAGGGACTGGGGCCAACGTCCTGACTTTC; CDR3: CASNGGTGANVLTF
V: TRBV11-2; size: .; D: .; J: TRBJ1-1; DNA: TGTGCCAGCAGCTTAATCGGCCAGGGACCTGAAGCTTTCTTT; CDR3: CASSLIGQGPEAFF
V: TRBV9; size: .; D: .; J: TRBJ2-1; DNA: TGTGCCAGCAGCGTCGGGGGGCTCTCCTACAATGAGCAGTTCTTC; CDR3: CASSVGGLSYNEQFF
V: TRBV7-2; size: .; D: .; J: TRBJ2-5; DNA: TGTGCCAGCGAGGCCGGGGAGACCCAGTACTTC; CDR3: CASEAGETQYF
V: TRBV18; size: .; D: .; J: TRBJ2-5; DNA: TGTGCCAGCTCACTGGGACAAAGAGAGACCCAGTACTTC; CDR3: CASSLGQRETQYF
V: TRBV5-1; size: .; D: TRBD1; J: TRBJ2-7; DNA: TGCGCCAGCAGCAAAGGGACAGTGGGGTCCTACGAGCAGTACTTC; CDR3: CASSKGTVGSYEQYF
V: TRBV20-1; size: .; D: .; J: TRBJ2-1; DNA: TGCAGTGCACCGGACCCCCAGGCACAGTTCTTC; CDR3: CSAPDPQAQFF
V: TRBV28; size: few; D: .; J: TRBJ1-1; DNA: TGTGCCAGCAGTTTCTTAAGTGTTGGTGAAGCTTTCTTT; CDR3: CASSFLSVGEAFF
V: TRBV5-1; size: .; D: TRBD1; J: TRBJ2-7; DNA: TGCGCCAGCAGCTTTGCAGGGGGCCACTACGAGCAGTACTTC; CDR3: CASSFAGGHYEQYF
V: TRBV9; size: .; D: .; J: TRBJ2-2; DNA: TGTGCCAGCAGCGCCGACTGGAACACCGGGGAGCTGTTTTTT; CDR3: CASSADWNTGELFF
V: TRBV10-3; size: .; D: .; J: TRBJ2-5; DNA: TGTGCCATCAGTGAGAGGCAGCAAGAGACCCAGTACTTC; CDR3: CAISERQQETQYF